These 7 T cell receptor beta chains originate from one sample sequenced in a study of glioma-infiltrating T cells after dendritic cell vaccination (dated by TCRdb to 2016 to 2018). Taken with the paper, the label for time point translates to: after dendritic cell vaccination, including at tumor progression/relapse. Receptors were amplified or captured by the immunoSEQ multiplex PCR assay. The table was pulled from immuneACCESS by TCRdb, which kept in-frame rearrangements only. Such tables lose some clones; where checked, under half of the loss comes from unresolved V genes, and the rest has no known cause. Present in this sample are 75,000 to 85,000 clones, roughly 84% of which were seen just once. Approximately 2% of the sample comes from the top ten. The sequencing used blood, collected after dendritic cell vaccination. These receptors were obtained from a human donor with glioblastoma.

This chain uses TRBV16 with TRBJ1-2; 8 nucleotides align to TRBD1. V shed 1 base, J shed 7 bases, and the junction held 20 bases outside the gene matches. CDR3 size: 19 residues. In germline, CDR1 is KGHSY, CDR2 FQNENV. The CDR3 region is CASSQLLPVRAQGASGYTF. CDR3 nucleotide sequence: TGTGCCAGCAGCCAATTGCTCCCTGTTCGGGCGCAGGGGGCCTCTGGCTACACCTTC.

J is TRBJ1-5 and V is TRBV7-2; weak D call: TRBD1 (6 bases). The germline CDR1 and CDR2 sequences are SGHTA and FQGNSA. There are 16 residues in the CDR3. Deletions cut 5 bases from V and 2 bases from J, with 16 bases between. CDR3 in amino acids: CASSPIRGGRNQPQHF. The CDR3 DNA is TGTGCCAGCAGCCCGATAAGGGGGGGGCGCAATCAGCCCCAGCATTTT.

The rearrangement uses TRBV6-1 and TRBJ2-1; TRBD1 matches 10 bases. In germline, CDR1 is MNHNS, CDR2 SASEGT. V shed 1 base and J 7 bases; nucleotides not matched to a gene: 13. CDR3 length equals 18 residues. The CDR3 protein is CASSEVGVRQGARNEQFF. The CDR3 region has the DNA TGTGCCAGCAGTGAAGTCGGGGTGAGACAGGGGGCTAGGAATGAGCAGTTCTTC.

The rearrangement joins TRBV2 to TRBJ2-5; TRBD2 is a possible D gene (5 bases). The V gene lost 8 bases and the J gene lost 5 bases, with 21 bases spanning the gap. The CDR3 is 15 residues long. Germline CDR1 SNHLY, CDR2 FYNNEI. As DNA, the CDR3 is TGTGCCAGCGCCTCGGACTCCCTTAGGGCCGAGACCCAGTACTTC. This gives the protein CASASDSLRAETQYF.

V is TRBV5-1 and J is TRBJ2-7; D may be TRBD1 (5 bases). The germline gives CDR1 SGHRS, CDR2 YFSETQ. Trimming took off 5 bases at V and 1 base at J, with 13 bases between the two ends. This CDR3 is built from 14 residues. The CDR3 loop is CASRTRVSSYEQYF. The CDR3 DNA reads as TGCGCCAGCAGAACCAGGGTATCATCCTACGAGCAGTACTTC.

This chain joins TRBV7-2 and TRBJ2-3; TRBD2 aligns across 7 bases. The CDR3 covers 14 residues. Germline trimming cut 1 base from V and 7 bases from J; bases unmatched to any gene: 5. Looked up from germline, CDR1 is SGHTA and CDR2 is FQGNSA. In nucleotides, the CDR3 is TGTGCCAGCAGCTTAGGAGCGGGACGGAATACGCAGTATTTT. It codes for CASSLGAGRNTQYF.

This chain uses TRBV29-1 with TRBJ2-3, with 9 bases lining up with TRBD1. CDR1 and CDR2 (germline): SQVTM, ANQGSEA. This CDR3 has 13 amino acids. The J segment lost 4 bases and the V segment lost 4 bases, leaving 3 bases of the junction unmatched. Here the CDR3 reads CSVGDREADTQYF. CDR3 sequence (DNA): TGCAGCGTTGGGGACAGGGAGGCAGATACGCAGTATTTT.